What follows describes a single TCR beta chain. The data were produced by immunoSEQ multiplex PCR, yet TCRdb's version contains in-frame clones alone and is incomplete. Of roughly 150,000 clones listed, 75% to 90% are singletons. The sample comes from a study of cytomegalovirus exposure and HLA in healthy donors. This clonotype was sampled from a woman under 30 in good health and CMV-seronegative. Sequenced input: PBMCs.

CDR3 nucleotide sequence: TGTGCCAGCAGTGAATCCCCCTCCTCCTACTACGAGCAGTACTTC. Encoded protein: CASSESPSSYYEQYF. The gene calls are TRBV6-1 and TRBJ2-7; the D is unclear. The CDR3 is 15 amino acids. Germline CDR1 and CDR2: MNHNS and SASEGT. The germline V and J ends were trimmed by 2 bases and 3 bases, with 14 bases remaining between them.